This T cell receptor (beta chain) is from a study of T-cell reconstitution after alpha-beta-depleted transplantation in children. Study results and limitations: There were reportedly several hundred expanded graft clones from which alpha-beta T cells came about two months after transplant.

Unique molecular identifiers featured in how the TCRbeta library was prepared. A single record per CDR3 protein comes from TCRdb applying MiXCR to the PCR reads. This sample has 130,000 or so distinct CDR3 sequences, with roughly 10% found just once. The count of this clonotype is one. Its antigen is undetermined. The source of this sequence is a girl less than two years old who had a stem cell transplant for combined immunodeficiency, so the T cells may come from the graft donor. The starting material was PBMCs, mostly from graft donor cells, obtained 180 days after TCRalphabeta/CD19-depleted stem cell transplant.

CDR3 coding DNA: TGTGCCAGCAGCGCGGGGGGGCAGGGGGGCACAGATACGCAGTATTTT. Translating it yields CASSAGGQGGTDTQYF. The chain links TRBV9 to TRBJ2-3; perhaps TRBD2 as D (8 bases). The CDR3 covers 16 residues. CDR1 and CDR2 (germline): SGDLS, YYNGEE. Trimming cost V 3 bases and J 1 base, with 15 bases left between them.